This TCR beta chain was observed in a study of HIV-infected patients and healthy controls (dated by TCRdb to the mid-2010s). From cysteine to phenylalanine, the CDR3 is 13 amino acids long. The retained sequence is limited to the CDR3, 39 bases, with the frame set at the first base. V sheds 4 bases and J sheds 4 bases, leaving 10 bases between their ends. CDR1 ENHRY and CDR2 SYGVKD are derived from the germline V gene. Receptor amplification or capture employed 5' RACE. The data were produced on an Illumina MiSeq. TCRdb ran its own pipeline on the public reads, namely fastp trimming at Q25 and MiXCR clone calling, and kept in-frame beta chains. Rows with one shared CDR3 protein collapse into an entry with the most common genes and DNA. Here the sample has about 67,000 distinct CDR3 sequences; about a sixth occur a single time. The biggest ten clones account for about 6% of the sample. This clonotype was found a few times. There is no known antigen for this receptor. Qualities for individual bases were not recorded, and no much larger clone is one base off.

This receptor was obtained from a human donor in good health. The chain is made from TRBV10-3 and TRBJ1-1, with the D gene call left open. The sequencing sample was made of CD4+ T cells from blood. The bases are TGTGCCATCAGTGGCAGCCGGGGCACTGAAGCTTTCTTT. It is translated as CAISGSRGTEAFF.